Presented here are 26 T cell receptor beta chains from one specimen sequenced in a study of blood T cell repertoires in COVID-19. Some clones are missing from TCRdb's copy, which holds only in-frame ones; the method was immunoSEQ multiplex PCR. The sample has around 33,000 clones; 90% are singletons. The sample consisted of peripheral blood. The receptors derive from an elderly man with acute or convalescent COVID-19.

The chain employs TRBV19 and TRBJ1-6; no clear D gene. The CDR3 has 15 residues. Germline values: CDR1 LNHDA, CDR2 SQIVND (reference sequence). Trimming removed 5 bases at V and 5 bases at J, with 13 bases between. Written as DNA, the CDR3 is TGTGCCAGTAGTGCGGGAGCAGAACATAATTCACCCCTCCACTTT. Translation gives CASSAGAEHNSPLHF.

A few counts support this clone. The chain has TRBV7-9 and TRBJ2-1, with D maybe TRBD2 (6 bases). Germline V gene lookup returns CDR1 SEHNR and CDR2 FQNEAQ (reference sequence). Trimming removed 4 bases from V and 9 bases from J, with 16 bases in between. The CDR3 is made up of 14 amino acids. The CDR3 is CASSSPGESGEQFF. CDR3 nucleotide sequence: TGTGCCAGCAGCTCCCCGGGAGAAAGTGGTGAGCAGTTCTTC. The complete variable domain, with remaining parts taken from reference TRBV7-9 and TRBJ2-1, reads DTGVSQNPRHKITKRGQNVTFRCDPISEHNRLYWYRQTLGQGPEFLTYFQNEAQLEKSRLLSDRFSAERPKGSFSTLEIQRTEQGDSAMYLCASSSPGESGEQFFGPGTRLTVL.

The chain employs TRBV18 and TRBJ2-7, with D maybe TRBD1 (6 bases). Germline loops: CDR1 KGHSH, CDR2 LQKENI. CDR3 size: 16 residues. The ends were cut back, 0 bases at V and 6 bases at J, with 18 bases in the middle. For the CDR3, the DNA is TGTGCCAGCTCACCACCTAGGGGGTTCTCCCTCAGCGAGCAGTACTTC. It yields the protein CASSPPRGFSLSEQYF.

V gene TRBV7-2 combines with J gene TRBJ2-4; D gene ambiguous. Between the trimmed V and J ends, which lost 5 bases and 5 bases, there was a span of 4 bases. The germline V gene has CDR1 SGHTA and CDR2 FQGNSA. CDR3 size: 11 residues. DNA for the CDR3: TGTGCCAGCAGCCTACAAAACATTCAGTACTTC. Translating it yields CASSLQNIQYF.

The chain joins TRBV30 to TRBJ1-1; 7 bases are shared with TRBD1. Germline values: CDR1 GTSNPN, CDR2 SVGIG (reference sequence). The CDR3 spans 14 residues. Losses at the gene ends were 2 bases for V and 5 bases for J; bases not matched to a gene: 8. CDR3 sequence (DNA): TGTGCCTGGAGTAATAGGGGGCGCGTAACTGAAGCTTTCTTT. As protein: CAWSNRGRVTEAFF.

This chain connects TRBV6-5 to TRBJ1-2; TRBD1 aligns across 8 bases. Germline V gives CDR1 MNHEY, CDR2 SVGAGI. With 0 bases clipped from V and 8 bases from J, the junction kept 11 bases outside the gene matches. The CDR3 has 16 amino acids. The CDR3 DNA sequence: TGTGCCAGCAGTTACTCCGGGTCAGGGGGCGCGAAGGGCTACACCTTC. It codes for CASSYSGSGGAKGYTF.

The V gene is TRBV19, the J gene TRBJ2-3; 7 positions match TRBD1. Germline CDR1 LNHDA, CDR2 SQIVND (reference sequence). This CDR3 spans 13 amino acids. V gave up 5 bases and J gave up 4 bases; unmatched junction bases: 3. The CDR3 is CASSEDRPDTQYF. DNA of the CDR3: TGTGCCAGTAGTGAGGACAGGCCAGATACGCAGTATTTT.

This clone appeared once. The chain has TRBV9 and TRBJ2-3; possible D gene TRBD2, 7 bases. There are 15 residues in the CDR3. CDR1 and CDR2 (germline): SGDLS, YYNGEE. V was clipped by 3 bases and J by 2 bases, with 13 bases between them. The CDR3 DNA follows: TGTGCCAGCAGCGGTAGGGGGGGCCTCACAGATACGCAGTATTTT. This encodes CASSGRGGLTDTQYF. The full variable domain, completed using reference TRBV9 and TRBJ2-3, is DSGVTQTPKHLITATGQRVTLRCSPRSGDLSVYWYQQSLDQGLQFLIQYYNGEERAKGNILERFSAQQFPDLHSELNLSSLELGDSALYFCASSGRGGLTDTQYFGPGTRLTVL.

The rearrangement links TRBV5-1 to TRBJ2-1; D may be TRBD1 (6 bases). Deletions cut 3 bases from V and 7 bases from J, with 14 bases between. CDR3 length: 14 residues. Per germline, CDR1 SGHRS and CDR2 YFSETQ. The CDR3 nucleotides read TGCGCCAGCAGCTCGCAGGGGAGTATGAATGAGCAGTTCTTC. It translates to CASSSQGSMNEQFF.

This chain links TRBV5-6 with TRBJ2-7, with a possible D match to TRBD2 (6 bases). The CDR3 is 15 amino acids. Germline CDR1 is SGHDT and CDR2 is YYEEEE. V was trimmed by 0 bases and J by 3 bases, leaving 13 bases between them. This CDR3 reads CASSLALALYYEQYF. The CDR3 coding sequence is TGTGCCAGCAGCTTGGCCCTAGCGCTCTACTACGAGCAGTACTTC.

V gene TRBV15 combines with J gene TRBJ1-1; weak D call: TRBD1 (5 bases). With 1 base removed from V and 6 bases from J, the gap between germline ends came to 9 bases. CDR1 is LNHNV and CDR2 is YYDKDF in the germline V gene (reference sequence). The CDR3 is made up of 13 amino acids. CDR3 sequence reads: CATSRARVSEAFF. The CDR3 DNA is TGTGCCACCAGCAGAGCCAGGGTGTCTGAAGCTTTCTTT.

The CDR3 region is CASSALTGGNQPQHF. DNA for the CDR3: TGTGCCAGTAGTGCCTTGACAGGGGGCAATCAGCCCCAGCATTTT. The chain has TRBV19 and TRBJ1-5; TRBD1 matches at 8 bases. The CDR3 has 15 amino acids. Germline CDR1 and CDR2: LNHDA and SQIVND (reference sequence). V lost 5 bases to trimming and J lost 2 bases; unmatched junction nucleotides: 5.

The chain carries TRBV4-2 and TRBJ1-6; 9 bases are a match to TRBD1. V was pared by 2 bases and J by 10 bases, with 12 bases of the junction left unmatched. This CDR3 spans 17 amino acids. Germline lookup yields CDR1 LGHNA and CDR2 YNFKEQ. This chain's CDR3 is CASSQNPLGQGSSPLHF. The CDR3 nucleotides are TGTGCCAGCAGCCAAAACCCCCTTGGACAGGGGTCCTCACCCCTCCACTTT.

The rearrangement joins TRBV12-3 or TRBV12-4 to TRBJ2-5; a weak D match, TRBD2 (6 bases). This CDR3 is built from 13 residues. V dropped 5 bases and J dropped 5 bases, with 12 bases sitting between them. CDR3 sequence reads: CASSLTRRETQYF. CDR3 nucleotides: TGTGCCAGCAGTCTGACTAGGCGGGAGACCCAGTACTTC.

V and J are TRBV29-1 and TRBJ1-1; no firm D call. The CDR3 extends over 12 amino acids. Trimming shortened V by 6 bases and J by 1 base, and 9 bases separated the two germline ends. CDR1 SQVTM and CDR2 ANQGSEA come from the germline V gene. The CDR3 reads CSVRRGNTEAFF. DNA for the CDR3: TGCAGCGTCCGCCGGGGGAACACTGAAGCTTTCTTT.

The J gene is TRBJ2-4, the V gene TRBV27, with D possibly TRBD1 on 5 matching bases. This CDR3 is built from 14 residues. Germline CDR1 and CDR2: MNHEY and SMNVEV (reference sequence). The V gene lost 5 bases and the J gene lost 4 bases, with 12 bases spanning the gap. CDR3 coding DNA: TGTGCCAGCAGTCACCGACAGACTAAAAACATTCAGTACTTC. Its protein product is CASSHRQTKNIQYF.

The chain has TRBV24-1 and TRBJ2-3; 7 nucleotides match TRBD2. CDR3 length equals 15 residues. The ends lost 3 bases at V and 4 bases at J; junction bases unmatched: 6. Germline lookup yields CDR1 KGHDR and CDR2 SFDVKD. The CDR3 bases are TGTGCCACCAGTGATGGAAGTCGGGGGGCAGATACGCAGTATTTT. This gives the protein CATSDGSRGADTQYF.

This sequence joins TRBV19 and TRBJ1-5, with D possibly being TRBD1 (6 bases). Germline loops: CDR1 LNHDA, CDR2 SQIVND (reference sequence). Trimming took 7 bases from V and 6 from J, leaving 16 bases between them. The length of the CDR3 is 14 residues. The DNA for the CDR3 is TGTGCCAGTAACACCAGGGGACCCGGTCAGCCCCAGCATTTT. It yields the protein CASNTRGPGQPQHF.

The chain has TRBV7-6 and TRBJ1-3, with a tentative D call TRBD1 (6 bases). V was pared by 2 bases and J by 6 bases, with 17 bases between. Germline V gives CDR1 SGHVS, CDR2 FNYEAQ. The CDR3 has 16 residues. CDR3 sequence: CASSLPPRRGVNTIYF. In nucleotides, the CDR3 is TGTGCCAGCAGCTTACCCCCCCGCAGGGGTGTAAACACCATATATTTT.

The chain has TRBV10-2 and TRBJ2-3; D might be TRBD2 (7 bases). CDR3 length: 14 residues. Germline V gives CDR1 WSHSY, CDR2 SAAADI. Between the trimmed V and J ends, which lost 3 bases and 3 bases, there was a span of 10 bases. CDR3 sequence (DNA): TGCGCCAGCAGTGATGGGGGGGCGACAGATACGCAGTATTTT. Residues: CASSDGGATDTQYF.

The J gene is TRBJ1-2, the V gene TRBV9; 7 bases line up with TRBD1. The CDR3 spans 15 residues. J gave up 2 bases and V 0 bases, and 4 bases lay outside the gene matches. Germline V gives CDR1 SGDLS, CDR2 YYNGEE. CDR3 loop: CASSVGTGANYGYTF. The CDR3 nucleotides are TGTGCCAGCAGCGTAGGTACAGGGGCCAACTATGGCTACACCTTC.

In this sample, this clone turned up once. The chain links TRBV19 to TRBJ2-2, with TRBD1 as a possible D gene (5 bases). Germline CDR1 is LNHDA and CDR2 is SQIVND (reference sequence). This CDR3 has 16 residues. The germline V and J ends were trimmed by 1 base and 6 bases, with 15 bases remaining between them. The CDR3 coding sequence is TGTGCCAGTAGTATAGGACAGCTCGTGGCCCCCGGGGAGCTGTTTTTT. Its translation: CASSIGQLVAPGELFF.

Worth noting for this clone: Mismatch with germline at one junction end may stem from a read error. This rearrangement joins TRBV7-9 to TRBJ1-1; weak D call: TRBD1 (5 bases). Germline CDR1 is SEHNR and CDR2 is FQNEAQ (reference sequence). The CDR3 totals 13 residues. This CDR3 is CASTELGVLEVFF. For the CDR3, the DNA is TGTGCCAGCACCGAGTTAGGGGTTCTTGAAGTTTTCTTT.

The V and J genes are TRBV27 and TRBJ1-1; possibly TRBD1 for D (6 bases). Germline V lookup: CDR1 MNHEY, CDR2 SMNVEV (reference sequence). CDR3 length equals 15 residues. V gave up 2 bases and J gave up 3 bases, with 13 bases separating them. The CDR3 region is CASSLKWQGYTEAFF. The CDR3, as DNA: TGTGCCAGCAGTTTAAAATGGCAGGGGTACACTGAAGCTTTCTTT.

The chain couples TRBV7-9 to TRBJ1-5; unclear D gene. CDR3 size: 13 residues. The germline gives CDR1 SEHNR, CDR2 FQNEAQ (reference sequence). Between the trimmed V and J ends, which lost 3 bases and 5 bases, there was a span of 8 bases. CDR3 DNA sequence: TGTGCCAGCAGCTTCGCGACTGATCAGCCCCAGCATTTT. This encodes CASSFATDQPQHF.

The V call is TRBV19, the J call TRBJ1-4, with D tentatively TRBD1 (6 bases). CDR3 length equals 15 residues. CDR1 and CDR2 from the germline V gene are LNHDA and SQIVND (reference sequence). Trimming removed 6 bases from V and 8 bases from J, with 19 bases in between. CDR3 in amino acids: CASSLPGGAKEKLFF. As DNA, the CDR3 is TGTGCCAGTAGCCTCCCGGGGGGCGCAAAGGAAAAACTGTTTTTT. The whole variable domain, remainder taken from reference TRBV19 and TRBJ1-4, is DGGITQSPKYLFRKEGQNVTLSCEQNLNHDAMYWYRQDPGQGLRLIYYSQIVNDFQKGDIAEGYSVSREKKESFPLTVTSAQKNPTAFYLCASSLPGGAKEKLFFGSGTQLSVL.